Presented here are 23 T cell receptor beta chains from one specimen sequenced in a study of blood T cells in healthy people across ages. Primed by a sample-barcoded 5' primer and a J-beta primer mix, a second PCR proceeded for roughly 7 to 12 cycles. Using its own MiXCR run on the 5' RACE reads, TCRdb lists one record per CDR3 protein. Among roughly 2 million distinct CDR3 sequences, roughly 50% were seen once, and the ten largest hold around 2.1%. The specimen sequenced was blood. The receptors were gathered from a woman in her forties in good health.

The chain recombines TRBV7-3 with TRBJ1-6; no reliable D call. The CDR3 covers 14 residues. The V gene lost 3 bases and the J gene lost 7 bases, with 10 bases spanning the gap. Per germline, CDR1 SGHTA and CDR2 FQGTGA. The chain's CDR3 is CASSFDGLNSPLHF. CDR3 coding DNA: TGTGCCAGCAGCTTTGATGGGCTGAATTCACCCCTCCACTTT.

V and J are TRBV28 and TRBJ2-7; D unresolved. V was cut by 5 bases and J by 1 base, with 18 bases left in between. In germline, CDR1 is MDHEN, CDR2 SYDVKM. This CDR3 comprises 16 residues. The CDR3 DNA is TGTGCCAGCAGTCCCGCCAGCGTCCAGATTTCCTACGAGCAGTACTTC. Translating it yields CASSPASVQISYEQYF. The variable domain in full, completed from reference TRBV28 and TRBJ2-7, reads DVKVTQSSRYLVKRTGEKVFLECVQDMDHENMFWYRQDPGLGLRLIYFSYDVKMKEKGDIPEGYSVSREKKERFSLILESASTNQTSMYLCASSPASVQISYEQYFGPGTRLTVT.

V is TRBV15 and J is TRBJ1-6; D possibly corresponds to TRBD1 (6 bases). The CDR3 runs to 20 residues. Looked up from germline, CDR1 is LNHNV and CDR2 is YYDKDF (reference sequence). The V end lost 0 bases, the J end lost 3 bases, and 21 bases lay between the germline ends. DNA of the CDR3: TGTGCCACCAGCAGAGAAGGCTTCCCCACGGAGGGACACTATAATTCACCCCTCCACTTT. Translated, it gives CATSREGFPTEGHYNSPLHF. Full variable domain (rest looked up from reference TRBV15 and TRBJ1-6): DAMVIQNPRYQVTQFGKPVTLSCSQTLNHNVMYWYQQKSSQAPKLLFHYYDKDFNNEADTPDNFQSRRPNTSFCFLDIRSPGLGDTAMYLCATSREGFPTEGHYNSPLHFGNGTRLTVT.

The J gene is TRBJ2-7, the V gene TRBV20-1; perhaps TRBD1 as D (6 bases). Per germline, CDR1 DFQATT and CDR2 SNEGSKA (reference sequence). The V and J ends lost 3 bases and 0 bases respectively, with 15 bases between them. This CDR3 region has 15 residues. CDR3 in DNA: TGCAGTGCTAGCCCGGCTTCGGACAGCTCCTACGAGCAGTACTTC. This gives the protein CSASPASDSSYEQYF.

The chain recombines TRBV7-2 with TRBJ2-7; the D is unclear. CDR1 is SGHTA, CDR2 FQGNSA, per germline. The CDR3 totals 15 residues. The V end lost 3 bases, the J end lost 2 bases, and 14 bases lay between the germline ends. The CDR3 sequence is CASSFGPQLTYEQYF. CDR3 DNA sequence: TGTGCCAGCAGCTTCGGGCCACAGCTTACCTACGAGCAGTACTTC.

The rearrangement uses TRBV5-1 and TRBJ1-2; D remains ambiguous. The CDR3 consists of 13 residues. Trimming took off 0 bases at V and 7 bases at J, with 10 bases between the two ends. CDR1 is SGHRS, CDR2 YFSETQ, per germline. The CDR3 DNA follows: TGCGCCAGCAGCTTGGAATATAGGATTGGCTACACCTTC. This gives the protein CASSLEYRIGYTF.

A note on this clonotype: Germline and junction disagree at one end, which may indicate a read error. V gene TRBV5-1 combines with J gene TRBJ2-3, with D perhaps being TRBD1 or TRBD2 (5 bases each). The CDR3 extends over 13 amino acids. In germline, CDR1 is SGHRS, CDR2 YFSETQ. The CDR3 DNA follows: TGCGCCAGCAGCTTGAGGGGAGAAGATACGCGGTATTTT. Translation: CASSLRGEDTRYF.

Here the CDR3 DNA reads TGTGCCAGCAGGCCTAATGGGGAACCGGGGGAGACCCAGTACTTC. Protein product: CASRPNGEPGETQYF. The rearrangement joins TRBV7-3 to TRBJ2-5; a possible D gene is TRBD2 (5 bases). CDR1 and CDR2 from the germline V gene are SGHTA and FQGTGA. The V end was cut by 6 bases, the J end by 5 bases, with 19 bases between. This CDR3 contains 15 residues.

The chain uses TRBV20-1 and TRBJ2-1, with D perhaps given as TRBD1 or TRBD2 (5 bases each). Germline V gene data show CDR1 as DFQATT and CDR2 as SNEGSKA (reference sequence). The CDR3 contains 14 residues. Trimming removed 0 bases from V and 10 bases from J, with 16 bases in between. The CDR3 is CSARDARGVGEQFF. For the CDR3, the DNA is TGCAGTGCTAGAGATGCGAGAGGGGTAGGGGAGCAGTTCTTC.

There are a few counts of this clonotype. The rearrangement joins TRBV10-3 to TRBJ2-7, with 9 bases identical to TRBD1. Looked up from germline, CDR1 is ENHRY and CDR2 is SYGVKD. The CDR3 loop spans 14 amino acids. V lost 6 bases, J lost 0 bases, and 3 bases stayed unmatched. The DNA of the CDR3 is TGTGCCATCAGACGGGACAGGGACTCCTACGAGCAGTACTTC. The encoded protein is CAIRRDRDSYEQYF.

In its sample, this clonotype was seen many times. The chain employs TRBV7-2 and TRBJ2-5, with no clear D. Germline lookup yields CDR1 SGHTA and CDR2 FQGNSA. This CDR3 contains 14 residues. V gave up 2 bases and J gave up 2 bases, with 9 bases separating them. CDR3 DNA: TGTGCCAGCAGCTTACCAGGTCTTCAAGAGACCCAGTACTTC. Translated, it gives CASSLPGLQETQYF.

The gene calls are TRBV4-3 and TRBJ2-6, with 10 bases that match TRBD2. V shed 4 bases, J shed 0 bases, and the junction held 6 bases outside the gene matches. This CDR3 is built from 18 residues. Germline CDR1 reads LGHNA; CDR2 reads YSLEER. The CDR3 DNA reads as TGCGCCAGCAGCCCTACTAGCGGGGACTACTCTGGGGCCAACGTCCTGACTTTC. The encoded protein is CASSPTSGDYSGANVLTF.

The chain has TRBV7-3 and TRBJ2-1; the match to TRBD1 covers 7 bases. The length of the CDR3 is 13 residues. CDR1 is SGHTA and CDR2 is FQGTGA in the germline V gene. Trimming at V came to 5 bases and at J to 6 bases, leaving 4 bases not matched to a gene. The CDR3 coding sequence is TGTGCCAGCAGCCGTTACAGGGGCAATGAGCAGTTCTTC. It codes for CASSRYRGNEQFF. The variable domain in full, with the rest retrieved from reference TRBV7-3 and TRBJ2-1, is GAGVSQTPSNKVTEKGKYVELRCDPISGHTALYWYRQSLGQGPEFLIYFQGTGAADDSGLPNDRFFAVRPEGSVSTLKIQRTERGDSAVYLCASSRYRGNEQFFGPGTRLTVL.

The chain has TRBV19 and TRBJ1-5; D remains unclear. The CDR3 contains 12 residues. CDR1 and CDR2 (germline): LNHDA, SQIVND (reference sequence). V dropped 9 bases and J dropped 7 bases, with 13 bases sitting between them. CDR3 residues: CASTPGLQPQHF. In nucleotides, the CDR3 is TGTGCCAGCACCCCCGGACTGCAGCCCCAGCATTTT.

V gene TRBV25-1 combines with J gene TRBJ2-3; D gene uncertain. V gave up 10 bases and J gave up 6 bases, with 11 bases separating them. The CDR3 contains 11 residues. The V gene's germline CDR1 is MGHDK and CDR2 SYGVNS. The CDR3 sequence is CATASGDTQYF. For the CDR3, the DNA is TGTGCCACCGCCTCGGGCGATACGCAGTATTTT.

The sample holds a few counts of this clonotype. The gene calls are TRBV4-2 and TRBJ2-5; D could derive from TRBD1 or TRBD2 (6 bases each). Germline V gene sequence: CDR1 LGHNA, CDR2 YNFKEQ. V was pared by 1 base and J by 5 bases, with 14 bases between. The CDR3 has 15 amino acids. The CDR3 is CASSQVPGASETQYF. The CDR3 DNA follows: TGTGCCAGCAGCCAAGTCCCGGGGGCGTCGGAGACCCAGTACTTC.

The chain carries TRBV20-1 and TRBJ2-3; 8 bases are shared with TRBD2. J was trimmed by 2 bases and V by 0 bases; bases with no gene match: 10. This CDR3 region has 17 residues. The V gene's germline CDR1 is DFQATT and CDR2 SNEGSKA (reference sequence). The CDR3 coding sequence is TGCAGTGCTAGAGATCAGTGGCTAGCGGGTTACACAGATACGCAGTATTTT. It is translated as CSARDQWLAGYTDTQYF.

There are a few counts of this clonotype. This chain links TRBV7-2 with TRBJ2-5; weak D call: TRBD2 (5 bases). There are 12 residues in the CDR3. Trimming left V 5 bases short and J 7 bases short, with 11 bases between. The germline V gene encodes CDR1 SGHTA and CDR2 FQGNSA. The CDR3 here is CASSGRGGTQYF. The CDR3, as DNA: TGTGCCAGCAGCGGACGCGGAGGGACCCAGTACTTC.

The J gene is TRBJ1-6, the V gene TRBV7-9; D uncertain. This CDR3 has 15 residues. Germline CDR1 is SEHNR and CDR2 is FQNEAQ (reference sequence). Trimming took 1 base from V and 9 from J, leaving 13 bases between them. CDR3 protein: CASSLDRTESSPLHF. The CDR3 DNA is TGTGCCAGCAGCTTAGATCGAACAGAGAGTTCACCCCTCCACTTT.

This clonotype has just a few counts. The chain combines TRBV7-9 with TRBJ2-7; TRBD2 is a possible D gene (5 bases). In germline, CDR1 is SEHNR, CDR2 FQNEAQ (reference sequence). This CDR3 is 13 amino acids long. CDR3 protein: CAAGERDPYEQYF. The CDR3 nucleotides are TGTGCAGCCGGGGAGCGAGACCCCTACGAGCAGTACTTC.

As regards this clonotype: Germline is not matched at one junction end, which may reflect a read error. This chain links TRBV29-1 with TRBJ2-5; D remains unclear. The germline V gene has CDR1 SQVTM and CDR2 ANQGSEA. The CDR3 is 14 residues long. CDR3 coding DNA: TGCAGCGTCGAAGGCCAGCTGGACCTAGAGACCCAGTACTTC. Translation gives CSVEGQLDLETQYF.

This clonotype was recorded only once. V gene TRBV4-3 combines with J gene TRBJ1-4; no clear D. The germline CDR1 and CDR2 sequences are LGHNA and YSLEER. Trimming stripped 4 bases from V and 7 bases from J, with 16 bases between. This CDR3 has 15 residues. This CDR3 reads CASSPTPPGSEKLFF. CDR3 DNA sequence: TGCGCCAGCAGCCCGACACCTCCGGGGAGTGAAAAACTGTTTTTT.

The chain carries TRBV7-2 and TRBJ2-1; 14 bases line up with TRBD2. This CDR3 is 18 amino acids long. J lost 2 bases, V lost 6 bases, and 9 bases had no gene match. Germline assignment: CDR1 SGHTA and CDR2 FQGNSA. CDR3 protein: CASRTLGLAGETYNEQFF. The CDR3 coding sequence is TGTGCCAGCAGGACCCTGGGACTAGCGGGGGAGACCTACAATGAGCAGTTCTTC.